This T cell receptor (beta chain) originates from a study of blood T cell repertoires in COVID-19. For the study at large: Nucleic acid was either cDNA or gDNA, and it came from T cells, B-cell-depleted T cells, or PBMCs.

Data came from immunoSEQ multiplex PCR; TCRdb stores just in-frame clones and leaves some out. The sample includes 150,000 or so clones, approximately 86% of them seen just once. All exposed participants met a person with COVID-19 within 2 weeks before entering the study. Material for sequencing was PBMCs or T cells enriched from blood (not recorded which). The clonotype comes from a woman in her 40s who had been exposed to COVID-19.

The DNA for the CDR3 is TGCGCCAGCACCTCCCAACCGGGGGAAGATACGCAGTATTTT. It codes for CASTSQPGEDTQYF. The chain joins TRBV4-1 to TRBJ2-3; weak D call: TRBD2 (6 bases). The germline CDR1 and CDR2 sequences are MGHRA and YSYEKL. The CDR3 loop spans 14 amino acids. V lost 7 bases to trimming and J lost 5 bases, with 16 bases between them.